This passage covers 22 T cell receptor beta chains from one sample sequenced in a study of blood T cells in healthy people across ages. Together with a sample-barcoded 5' primer, a J-beta primer mix was included in a second PCR lasting about 6 to 11 cycles. TCRdb re-called the 5' RACE reads with MiXCR, one entry per CDR3 protein. The repertoire holds roughly 2 million distinct CDR3 sequences, with 40% to 55% as singletons. The sequencing sample was made of blood. These receptors originate from a woman in her thirties or forties in good health.

The chain links TRBV4-2 to TRBJ2-5; no firm D call. V was shortened by 1 base and J by 4 bases, with 19 bases between the two germline ends. This CDR3 has 17 amino acids. Germline V gives CDR1 LGHNA, CDR2 YNFKEQ. This chain's CDR3 is CASSQGSQSAWGETQYF. The CDR3 coding sequence is TGTGCCAGCAGCCAAGGCTCCCAATCGGCATGGGGAGAGACCCAGTACTTC.

J is TRBJ2-7 and V is TRBV7-2; D could derive from TRBD1 or TRBD2 (5 bases each). Near its end, the DNA agrees better with TRBJ2-5, so the J call may be wrong. The CDR3 is made up of 13 amino acids. In germline, CDR1 is SGHTA, CDR2 FQGNSA. CDR3: CASSLDQGQTQYF. The CDR3 nucleotides read TGTGCCAGCAGCTTAGATCAGGGACAGACCCAGTACTTC.

This clonotype turned up a few times. This chain joins TRBV13 and TRBJ2-1; the D gene is possibly TRBD1 (6 bases). The germline V gene has CDR1 PRHDT and CDR2 FYEKMQ (reference sequence). This CDR3 is 14 amino acids long. V was pared by 5 bases and J by 9 bases, with 17 bases between. The CDR3 coding sequence is TGTGCCAGCAGCAAGGACAGATCGTCAGTTGAGCAGTTCTTC. This gives the protein CASSKDRSSVEQFF.

The chain links TRBV20-1 to TRBJ2-5, with D possibly being TRBD1 (7 bases). Germline V gene data show CDR1 as DFQATT and CDR2 as SNEGSKA (reference sequence). Trimming took 5 bases from V and 2 from J, leaving 18 bases between them. CDR3 length: 15 amino acids. The CDR3 reads CSAGLARGLQETQYF. In DNA, the CDR3 is TGCAGTGCTGGTCTAGCGAGGGGGCTGCAAGAGACCCAGTACTTC.

This clonotype was found a few times. The chain uses TRBV11-2 and TRBJ2-1; 10 nucleotides match TRBD1. Looked up from germline, CDR1 is SGHAT and CDR2 is FQNNGV. This CDR3 is 19 amino acids long. The trim removed 1 base at V and 5 bases at J, leaving 14 bases unmatched. This CDR3 reads CASSLAGDRGLMYNNEQFF. In DNA, the CDR3 is TGTGCCAGCAGCTTAGCCGGAGACAGGGGGCTGATGTATAACAATGAGCAGTTCTTC.

This clonotype showed up just a few times. The gene calls are TRBV15 and TRBJ2-1; 7 bases map to TRBD1. The CDR3 spans 15 residues. V lost 1 base, J lost 3 bases, and 3 bases stayed unmatched. The germline CDR1 and CDR2 sequences are LNHNV and YYDKDF (reference sequence). The DNA of the CDR3 is TGTGCCACCAGCAGAGGCAGGACAGGCTACAATGAGCAGTTCTTC. Encoded protein: CATSRGRTGYNEQFF. The variable domain in full, with the rest retrieved from reference TRBV15 and TRBJ2-1, is DAMVIQNPRYQVTQFGKPVTLSCSQTLNHNVMYWYQQKSSQAPKLLFHYYDKDFNNEADTPDNFQSRRPNTSFCFLDIRSPGLGDTAMYLCATSRGRTGYNEQFFGPGTRLTVL.

This clonotype was recorded a few times. The genes are TRBV15 and TRBJ2-5; 9 bases are shared with TRBD1. Germline V lookup: CDR1 LNHNV, CDR2 YYDKDF (reference sequence). V lost 7 bases to trimming and J lost 2 bases; unmatched junction nucleotides: 2. The CDR3 is 13 amino acids. The CDR3 sequence: CATKGTGQETQYF. CDR3 nucleotides: TGTGCCACCAAAGGGACAGGGCAAGAGACCCAGTACTTC.

The sample holds a few counts of this clonotype. This chain joins TRBV7-9 and TRBJ1-5; TRBD1 is a possible D gene (6 bases). The CDR3 is 14 amino acids. Germline-derived CDR1 and CDR2 are SEHNR and FQNEAQ (reference sequence). Trimming removed 4 bases from V and 5 bases from J, with 12 bases in between. The CDR3 loop reads CASSSRTDHQPQHF. In DNA form, the CDR3 reads TGTGCCAGCAGCTCTCGGACAGACCATCAGCCCCAGCATTTT. The whole variable domain, remainder taken from reference TRBV7-9 and TRBJ1-5, is DTGVSQNPRHKITKRGQNVTFRCDPISEHNRLYWYRQTLGQGPEFLTYFQNEAQLEKSRLLSDRFSAERPKGSFSTLEIQRTEQGDSAMYLCASSSRTDHQPQHFGDGTRLSIL.

This chain links TRBV7-9 with TRBJ1-2; 10 nucleotides align to TRBD1. V lost 1 base, J lost 3 bases, and 8 bases stayed unmatched. The CDR3 is 17 residues long. Germline V gene data show CDR1 as SEHNR and CDR2 as FQNEAQ (reference sequence). CDR3 loop: CASSLVVDRGRDYGYTF. DNA for the CDR3: TGTGCCAGCAGCTTAGTGGTAGACAGGGGGCGCGACTATGGCTACACCTTC.

The V and J genes are TRBV20-1 and TRBJ2-5, with 7 bases that match TRBD2. Unmatched junction bases numbered 5, after V lost 3 bases and J lost 1 base. Germline lookup yields CDR1 DFQATT and CDR2 SNEGSKA (reference sequence). This CDR3 is built from 14 residues. This CDR3 is CSARRAGSQETQYF. The CDR3 DNA is TGCAGTGCTAGGAGAGCGGGGAGCCAAGAGACCCAGTACTTC.

This clonotype was detected once. The chain is built from TRBV20-1 and TRBJ2-1; TRBD2 might be the D (6 bases). The CDR3 extends over 14 amino acids. Looked up from germline, CDR1 is DFQATT and CDR2 is SNEGSKA (reference sequence). Trimming stripped 6 bases from V and 13 bases from J, with 25 bases between. CDR3 coding DNA: TGCAGTGCGGGGAGACTAGGGGTGACAGAGACCCAGTTCTTC. This sequence encodes CSAGRLGVTETQFF.

The chain joins TRBV4-3 to TRBJ1-2; the D gene is possibly TRBD1 (5 bases). The CDR3 contains 14 residues. The germline V gene encodes CDR1 LGHNA and CDR2 YSLEER. Trimming cost V 1 base and J 5 bases, with 11 bases left between them. CDR3 coding DNA: TGCGCCAGCAGCCAAGGGGCAGGGAGGTATGGCTACACCTTC. This translates into CASSQGAGRYGYTF.

The V call is TRBV12-3 or TRBV12-4, the J call TRBJ2-7; TRBD2 aligns across 16 bases. The CDR3 runs to 17 residues. Trimming removed 4 bases from V and 3 bases from J; junction bases left unmatched: 6. The DNA of the CDR3 is TGTGCCAGCAGTTCCATCGGGACTAGCGGGGGGGACTACGAGCAGTACTTC. Protein product: CASSSIGTSGGDYEQYF.

This chain joins TRBV12-3 or TRBV12-4 and TRBJ2-7; a weak D match, TRBD2 (7 bases). V lost 4 bases, J lost 5 bases, and 15 bases lay in between. The CDR3 contains 14 residues. Here the CDR3 DNA reads TGTGCCAGCAGTTGGAGGGGGGGAGCCAACGAGCAGTACTTC. Its protein product is CASSWRGGANEQYF.

The rearrangement uses TRBV20-1 and TRBJ2-7; 9 bases are shared with TRBD2. This CDR3 region has 12 residues. V was pared by 4 bases and J by 4 bases, with 2 bases of the junction left unmatched. Germline loops: CDR1 DFQATT, CDR2 SNEGSKA (reference sequence). CDR3 protein: CSATSGAYEQYF. The CDR3 nucleotides read TGCAGTGCTACTAGCGGGGCGTACGAGCAGTACTTC.

The V call is TRBV29-1, the J call TRBJ2-7; either TRBD1 or TRBD2 may supply D (6 bases each). Germline-derived CDR1 and CDR2 are SQVTM and ANQGSEA. There are 14 residues in the CDR3. The V end was cut by 4 bases, the J end by 0 bases, with 13 bases between. CDR3 coding DNA: TGCAGCGTTGTTCGGAGGGGGAGCTCCTACGAGCAGTACTTC. This sequence encodes CSVVRRGSSYEQYF.

The rearrangement joins TRBV15 to TRBJ2-3; the match to TRBD2 covers 8 bases. With V trimmed by 8 bases and J by 4 bases, 11 bases remained unmatched. The CDR3 length is 15 residues. Germline-derived CDR1 and CDR2 are LNHNV and YYDKDF (reference sequence). This chain's CDR3 is CATSLIGGAPDTQYF. CDR3 bases: TGTGCCACCTCCCTTATCGGGGGGGCCCCAGATACGCAGTATTTT.

This clonotype has a handful of counts. This chain connects TRBV6-5 to TRBJ2-3; 7 nucleotides align to TRBD1. This CDR3 is built from 14 residues. The V and J ends lost 11 bases and 0 bases, in that order; junction bases with no gene match: 8. Germline-derived CDR1 and CDR2 are MNHEY and SVGAGI. The CDR3 here is CARHRGRSTDTQYF. The CDR3 DNA is TGTGCCCGACACAGGGGAAGGAGCACAGATACGCAGTATTTT.

The gene calls are TRBV7-2 and TRBJ1-1, with D perhaps matching TRBD1 (6 bases). The V gene's germline CDR1 is SGHTA and CDR2 FQGNSA. The length of the CDR3 is 17 residues. Trimming stripped 0 bases from V and 0 bases from J, with 14 bases between. CDR3 bases: TGTGCCAGCAGCTTAGCTACAGGGCACTGGGTGAACACTGAAGCTTTCTTT. Translation: CASSLATGHWVNTEAFF.

The count of this clonotype is one. The chain is built from TRBV28 and TRBJ2-3; 7 nucleotides match TRBD2. Germline V gene lookup returns CDR1 MDHEN and CDR2 SYDVKM. V lost 7 bases and J lost 6; bases outside the gene matches: 16. The CDR3 has 16 residues. CDR3 sequence (DNA): TGTGCCAGCAACGGGGAGGCTAGCGGTCAATGGGATACGCAGTATTTT. Its protein product is CASNGEASGQWDTQYF.

The chain links TRBV20-1 to TRBJ2-5, with D maybe TRBD1 (5 bases). The germline V gene has CDR1 DFQATT and CDR2 SNEGSKA (reference sequence). The CDR3 consists of 13 residues. V lost 0 bases and J 5 bases, leaving 10 bases between the germline ends. CDR3 loop: CSARDRAGETQYF. The DNA for the CDR3 is TGCAGTGCTAGAGACAGGGCCGGGGAGACCCAGTACTTC.

V is TRBV20-1 and J is TRBJ1-2; D is perhaps TRBD1 (6 bases). The CDR3 runs 12 residues. The germline V gene has CDR1 DFQATT and CDR2 SNEGSKA (reference sequence). Trimming took off 3 bases at V and 3 bases at J, with 8 bases between the two ends. For the CDR3, the DNA is TGCAGTGCTAGGGACAGCCACTATGGCTACACCTTC. Protein product: CSARDSHYGYTF.